The clone carrying this T cell receptor beta chain occurred many times. This specimen belongs to a study of regulatory T cells in long-lasting Graves disease. Time point here: newly diagnosed GD, antithyroid drugs for less than 3 months. There was RNA extracted from PBMCs, and the TCR library was made from it. Construction of the TCR beta libraries employed iRepertoire HTBI primers in conjunction with Arm-PCR of CDR3 regions. TCRdb re-analysed the multiplex PCR reads in MiXCR, keeping a single row per CDR3 protein. The table has roughly 350,000 distinct CDR3 sequences, about a sixth seen once. This CDR3 is built from 15 residues. V shed 10 bases, J shed 6 bases, and the junction held 12 bases outside the gene matches. CDR1 is MNHEY, CDR2 SVGEGT, per germline. The data also belong to a second study, concerning T cells in Graves' hyperthyroidism and ophthalmopathy.

This sequence originates from a woman aged 18-29 years with Graves disease. The chain links TRBV6-2 or TRBV6-3 to TRBJ2-1; 10 bases fit TRBD1. The sequencing used peripheral blood mononuclear cells (PBMCs), collected at new diagnosis, from a patient treated with antithyroid drugs. This chain's CDR3 is CATKRPGQGSNEQFF. CDR3 DNA: TGTGCCACCAAAAGACCGGGACAGGGGTCCAATGAGCAGTTCTTC.